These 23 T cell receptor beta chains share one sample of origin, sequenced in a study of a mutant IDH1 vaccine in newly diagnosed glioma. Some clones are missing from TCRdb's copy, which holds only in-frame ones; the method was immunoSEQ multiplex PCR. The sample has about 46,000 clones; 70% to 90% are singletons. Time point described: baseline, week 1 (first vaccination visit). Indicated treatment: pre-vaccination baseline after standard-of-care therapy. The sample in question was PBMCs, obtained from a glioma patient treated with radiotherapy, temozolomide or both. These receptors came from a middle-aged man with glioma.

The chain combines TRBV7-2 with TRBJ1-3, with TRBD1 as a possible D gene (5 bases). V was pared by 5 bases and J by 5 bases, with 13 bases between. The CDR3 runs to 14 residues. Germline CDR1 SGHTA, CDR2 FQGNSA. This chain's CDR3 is CASSVRGVRNTIYF. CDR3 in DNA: TGTGCCAGCAGCGTTAGGGGAGTCAGAAACACCATATATTTT.

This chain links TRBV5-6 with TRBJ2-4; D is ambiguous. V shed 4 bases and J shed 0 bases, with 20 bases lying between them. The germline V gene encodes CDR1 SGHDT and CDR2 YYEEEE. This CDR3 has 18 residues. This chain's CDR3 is CASSGRRGPRLAKNIQYF. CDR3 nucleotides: TGTGCCAGCAGCGGCCGGAGAGGTCCACGCCTAGCCAAAAACATTCAGTACTTC. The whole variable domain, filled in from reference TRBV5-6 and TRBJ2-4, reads DAGVTQSPTHLIKTRGQQVTLRCSPKSGHDTVSWYQQALGQGPQFIFQYYEEEERQRGNFPDRFSGHQFPNYSSELNVNALLLGDSALYLCASSGRRGPRLAKNIQYFGAGTRLSVL.

CDR3 in DNA: TGTGCCAGCAGTTACTCCCGTCCCACCATATATTTT. It translates to CASSYSRPTIYF. The V and J genes are TRBV6-6 and TRBJ1-3; D is uncertain. Trimming cost V 0 bases and J 9 bases, with 6 bases left between them. Germline CDR1 MNHNY, CDR2 SVGAGI (reference sequence). This CDR3 has 12 amino acids.

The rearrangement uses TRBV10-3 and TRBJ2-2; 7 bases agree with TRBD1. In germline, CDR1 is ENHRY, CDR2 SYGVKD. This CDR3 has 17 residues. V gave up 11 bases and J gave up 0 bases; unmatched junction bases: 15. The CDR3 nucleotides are TGTGCCCCGTTAACCGACAGGGTGACTTCGAACACCGGGGAGCTGTTTTTT. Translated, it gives CAPLTDRVTSNTGELFF.

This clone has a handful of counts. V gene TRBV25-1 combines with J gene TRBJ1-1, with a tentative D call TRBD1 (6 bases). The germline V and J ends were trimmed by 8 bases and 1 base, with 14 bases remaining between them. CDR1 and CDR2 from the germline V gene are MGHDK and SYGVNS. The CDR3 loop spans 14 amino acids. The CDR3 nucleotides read TGTGCCAGCGGAGAGACAGGTGAGAACACTGAAGCTTTCTTT. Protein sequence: CASGETGENTEAFF. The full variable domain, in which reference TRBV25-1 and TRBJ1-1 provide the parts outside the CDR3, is EADIYQTPRYLVIGTGKKITLECSQTMGHDKMYWYQQDPGMELHLIHYSYGVNSTEKGDLSSESTVSRIRTEHFPLTLESARPSHTSQYLCASGETGENTEAFFGQGTRLTVV.

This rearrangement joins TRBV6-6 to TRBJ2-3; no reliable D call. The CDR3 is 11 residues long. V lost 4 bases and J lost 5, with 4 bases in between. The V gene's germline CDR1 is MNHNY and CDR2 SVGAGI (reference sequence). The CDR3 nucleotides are TGTGCCAGCAGTTCCGGAGATACGCAGTATTTT. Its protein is CASSSGDTQYF.

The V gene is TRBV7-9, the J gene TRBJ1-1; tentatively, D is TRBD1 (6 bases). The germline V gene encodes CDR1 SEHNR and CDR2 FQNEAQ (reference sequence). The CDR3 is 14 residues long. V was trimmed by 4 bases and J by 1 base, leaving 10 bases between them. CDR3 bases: TGTGCCAGCAGCTCAACGACAGGGAACACTGAAGCTTTCTTT. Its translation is CASSSTTGNTEAFF.

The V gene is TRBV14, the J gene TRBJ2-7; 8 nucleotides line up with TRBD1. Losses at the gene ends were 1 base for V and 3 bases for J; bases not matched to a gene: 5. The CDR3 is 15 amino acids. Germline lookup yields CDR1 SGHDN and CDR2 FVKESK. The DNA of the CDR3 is TGTGCCAGCAGCCAAGTGACAGGGGCTTACTACGAGCAGTACTTC. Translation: CASSQVTGAYYEQYF. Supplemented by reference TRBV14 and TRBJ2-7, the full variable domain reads EAGVTQFPSHSVIEKGQTVTLRCDPISGHDNLYWYRRVMGKEIKFLLHFVKESKQDESGMPNNRFLAERTGGTYSTLKVQPAELEDSGVYFCASSQVTGAYYEQYFGPGTRLTVT.

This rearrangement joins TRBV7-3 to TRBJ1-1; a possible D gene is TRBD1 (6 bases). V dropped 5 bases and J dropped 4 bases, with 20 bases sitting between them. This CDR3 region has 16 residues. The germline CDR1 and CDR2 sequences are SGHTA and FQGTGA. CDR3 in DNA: TGTGCCAGCAGCGCCCTCCCCCAGGGGCGAGGCACTGAAGCTTTCTTT. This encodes CASSALPQGRGTEAFF. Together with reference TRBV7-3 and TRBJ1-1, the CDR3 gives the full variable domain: GAGVSQTPSNKVTEKGKYVELRCDPISGHTALYWYRQSLGQGPEFLIYFQGTGAADDSGLPNDRFFAVRPEGSVSTLKIQRTERGDSAVYLCASSALPQGRGTEAFFGQGTRLTVV.

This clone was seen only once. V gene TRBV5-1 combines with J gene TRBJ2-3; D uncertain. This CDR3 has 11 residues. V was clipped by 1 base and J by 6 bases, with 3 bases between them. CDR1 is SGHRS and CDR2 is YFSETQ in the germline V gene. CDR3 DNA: TGCGCCAGCAGCTTGTCGGATACGCAGTATTTT. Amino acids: CASSLSDTQYF.

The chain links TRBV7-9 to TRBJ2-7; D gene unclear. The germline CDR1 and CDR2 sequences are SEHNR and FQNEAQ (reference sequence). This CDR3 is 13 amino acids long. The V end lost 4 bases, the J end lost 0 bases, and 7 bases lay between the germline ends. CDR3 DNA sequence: TGTGCCAGCAGCTCGCCAGCCTCCTACGAGCAGTACTTC. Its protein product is CASSSPASYEQYF.

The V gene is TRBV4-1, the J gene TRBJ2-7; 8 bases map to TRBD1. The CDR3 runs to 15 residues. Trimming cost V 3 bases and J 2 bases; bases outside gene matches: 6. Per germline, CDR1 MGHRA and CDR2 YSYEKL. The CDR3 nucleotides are TGCGCCAGCAGCCAGGCGGGACAGGTTACCTACGAGCAGTACTTC. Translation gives CASSQAGQVTYEQYF.

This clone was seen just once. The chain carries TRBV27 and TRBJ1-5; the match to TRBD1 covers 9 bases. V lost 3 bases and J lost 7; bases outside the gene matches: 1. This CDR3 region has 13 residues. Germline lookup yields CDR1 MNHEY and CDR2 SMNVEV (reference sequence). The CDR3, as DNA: TGTGCCAGCAGTTTGACAGGGGGGCAGCCCCAGCATTTT. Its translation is CASSLTGGQPQHF.

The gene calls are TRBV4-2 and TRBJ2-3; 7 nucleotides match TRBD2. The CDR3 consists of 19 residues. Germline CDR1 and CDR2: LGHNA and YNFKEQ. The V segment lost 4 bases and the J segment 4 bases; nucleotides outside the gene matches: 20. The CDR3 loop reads CASSPRQAGFQDEADTQYF. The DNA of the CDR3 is TGTGCCAGCAGCCCCCGTCAAGCGGGGTTTCAGGATGAGGCAGATACGCAGTATTTT.

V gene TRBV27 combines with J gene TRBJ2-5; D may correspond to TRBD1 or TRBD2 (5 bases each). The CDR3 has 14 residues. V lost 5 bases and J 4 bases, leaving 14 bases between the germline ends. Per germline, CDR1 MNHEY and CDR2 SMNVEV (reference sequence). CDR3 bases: TGTGCCAGCAGTCCACCGGGACGCCGAGAGACCCAGTACTTC. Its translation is CASSPPGRRETQYF.

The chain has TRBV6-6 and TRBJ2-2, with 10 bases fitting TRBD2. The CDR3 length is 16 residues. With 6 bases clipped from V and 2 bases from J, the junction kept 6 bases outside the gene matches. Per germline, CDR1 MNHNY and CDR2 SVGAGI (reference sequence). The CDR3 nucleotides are TGTGCCAGCAGCAGGGGACTAGCGTCTAACACCGGGGAGCTGTTTTTT. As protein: CASSRGLASNTGELFF.

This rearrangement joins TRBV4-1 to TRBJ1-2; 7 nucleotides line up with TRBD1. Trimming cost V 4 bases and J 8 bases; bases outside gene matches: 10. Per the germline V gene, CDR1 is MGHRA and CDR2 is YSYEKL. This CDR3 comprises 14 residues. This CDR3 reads CASSPYTGARGYTF. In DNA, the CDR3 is TGCGCCAGCAGCCCATACACAGGGGCGAGGGGCTACACCTTC.

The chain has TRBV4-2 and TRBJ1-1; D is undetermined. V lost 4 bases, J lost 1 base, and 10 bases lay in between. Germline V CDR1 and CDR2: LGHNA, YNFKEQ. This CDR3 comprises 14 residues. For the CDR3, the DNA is TGTGCCAGCAGCCTTCGAGACAAGAACACTGAAGCTTTCTTT. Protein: CASSLRDKNTEAFF.

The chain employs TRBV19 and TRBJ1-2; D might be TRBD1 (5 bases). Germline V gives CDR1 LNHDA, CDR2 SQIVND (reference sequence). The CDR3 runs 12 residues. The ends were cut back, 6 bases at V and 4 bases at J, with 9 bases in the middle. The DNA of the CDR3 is TGTGCCAGTAGGGCGGGACTCTATGGCTACACCTTC. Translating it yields CASRAGLYGYTF.

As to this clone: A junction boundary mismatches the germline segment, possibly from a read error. CDR3 DNA sequence: TGTGCCAGCAGCTCTCCGGGTGAATACGCGCAGTACTTC. Translated: CASSSPGEYAQYF. The genes are TRBV13 and TRBJ2-7, with unresolved D. This CDR3 has 13 residues. CDR1 is PRHDT and CDR2 is FYEKMQ in the germline V gene (reference sequence).

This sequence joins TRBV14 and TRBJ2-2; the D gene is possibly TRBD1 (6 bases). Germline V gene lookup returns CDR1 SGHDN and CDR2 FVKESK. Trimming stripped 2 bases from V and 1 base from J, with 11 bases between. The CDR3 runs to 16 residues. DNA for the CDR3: TGTGCCAGCAGCCAACGGGGACACCTGAACACCGGGGAGCTGTTTTTT. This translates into CASSQRGHLNTGELFF.

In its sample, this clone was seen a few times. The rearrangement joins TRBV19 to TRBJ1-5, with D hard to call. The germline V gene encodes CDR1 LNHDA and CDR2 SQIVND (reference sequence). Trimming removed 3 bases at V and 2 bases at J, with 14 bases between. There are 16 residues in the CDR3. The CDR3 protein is CASSIGRGTGNQPQHF. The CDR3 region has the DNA TGTGCCAGTAGTATTGGACGGGGTACCGGCAATCAGCCCCAGCATTTT.

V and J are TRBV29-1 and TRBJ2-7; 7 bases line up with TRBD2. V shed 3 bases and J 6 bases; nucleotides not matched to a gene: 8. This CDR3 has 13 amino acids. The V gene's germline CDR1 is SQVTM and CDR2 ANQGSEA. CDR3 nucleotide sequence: TGCAGCGTTGAGAAACAGCGGGATTCCGAGCAGTACTTC. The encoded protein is CSVEKQRDSEQYF.